The next 4 T cell receptor beta chains were all read from a single sample in a study of T cell responses to AZD1222 COVID-19 vaccine. Some clones are missing from TCRdb's copy, which holds only in-frame ones; the method was immunoSEQ multiplex PCR. The table lists roughly 110,000 clones, approximately 92% of them singletons, with more than 8% in the top ten. The sample consisted of peripheral blood, taken 28 days after the second AZD1222 dose. These TCRs come from an adult who received the AZD1222 COVID-19 vaccine.

The chain carries TRBV28 and TRBJ2-2; 9 bases map to TRBD1. Trimming cost V 5 bases and J 1 base; bases outside gene matches: 14. Germline V gene data show CDR1 as MDHEN and CDR2 as SYDVKM. The CDR3 has 19 amino acids. CDR3 protein: CASSISPGTGIKNTGELFF. The CDR3 bases are TGTGCCAGCAGTATCTCCCCCGGGACAGGGATTAAGAACACCGGGGAGCTGTTTTTT.

A remark on this clone: A read error may produce the germline difference seen at one junction end. The rearrangement links TRBV6-1 to TRBJ1-6, with TRBD1 matching over 8 bases. CDR3 length equals 16 residues. Looked up from germline, CDR1 is MNHNS and CDR2 is SASEGT. CDR3 sequence: CASSKAQGVDNSPLHF. The CDR3 DNA follows: TGTGCCAGCAGTAAAGCACAGGGGGTCGATAATTCACCCCTCCACTTT.

The chain joins TRBV7-2 to TRBJ1-3; the match to TRBD1 covers 7 bases. The CDR3 sequence is 14 residues long. V was pared by 10 bases and J by 1 base, with 7 bases of the junction left unmatched. Germline V gene data show CDR1 as SGHTA and CDR2 as FQGNSA. The CDR3 reads CATARDRSGNTIYF. The CDR3 DNA reads as TGTGCCACCGCGCGGGACAGATCTGGAAACACCATATATTTT.

This clone was recorded once. The gene calls are TRBV3-1 (or the pseudogene TRBV3-2) and TRBJ1-2, with D possibly TRBD1 on 6 matching bases. V lost 4 bases and J 4 bases, leaving 13 bases between the germline ends. The germline CDR1 and CDR2 sequences are LGHDT and YNNKEL (reference sequence). The CDR3 contains 14 residues. CDR3 amino acids: CASSRRQESYGYTF. In DNA, the CDR3 is TGTGCCAGCAGCCGGCGACAGGAGTCCTATGGCTACACCTTC.